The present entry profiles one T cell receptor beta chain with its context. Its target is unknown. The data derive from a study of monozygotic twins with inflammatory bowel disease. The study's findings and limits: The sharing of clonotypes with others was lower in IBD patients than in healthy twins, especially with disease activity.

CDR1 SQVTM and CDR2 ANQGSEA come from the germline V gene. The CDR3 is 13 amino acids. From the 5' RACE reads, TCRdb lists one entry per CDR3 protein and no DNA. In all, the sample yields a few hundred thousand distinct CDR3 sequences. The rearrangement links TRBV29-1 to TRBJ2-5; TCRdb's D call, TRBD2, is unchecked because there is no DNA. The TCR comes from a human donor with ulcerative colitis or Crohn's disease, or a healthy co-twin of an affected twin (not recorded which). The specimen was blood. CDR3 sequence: CSVVGQTGETQYF.